This TCR beta chain was sequenced for a study of vaccination effects on CD4 cells after COVID-19. General study findings and limits: Convalescent patients in the study were few, and early post-infection timepoints were absent.

V lost 8 bases to trimming and J lost 5 bases; unmatched junction nucleotides: 20. From germline, CDR1 is GTSNPN and CDR2 SVGIG (reference sequence). The CDR3 runs to 18 residues. Produced via immunoSEQ multiplex PCR; TCRdb's table is partial and in-frame only. The sample gives under 65,000 clones, 75% to 85% of which show up once; 5.5% is in the top ten. CD4+ T cells specific for antigen were expanded with viral peptide pools by the ViraFEST assay before sequencing. Following 10 days of culture, CD4+ T cells were isolated. The person acquired a PCR-confirmed SARS-CoV-2 infection between March and December 2020. This clone was picked up one time. Antigen unknown.

The chain links TRBV30 to TRBJ2-2, with TRBD2 matching over 10 bases. This specimen consisted of CD4+ T cells from PBMCs cultured with HIV peptides, obtained before COVID-19 vaccination. Indicated subset: HIV-1 Nef peptide pool negative control/reference culture. The clonotype was recovered from a human donor who had a prior SARS-CoV-2 infection. CDR3 loop: CAASPASGSRGWTGELFF. In DNA, the CDR3 is TGTGCCGCTTCCCCGGCTAGCGGGAGTAGGGGTTGGACCGGGGAGCTGTTTTTT.